The entry below gives a single TCR beta chain sequence along with its context. The data were taken from a study of regulatory T cells in long-lasting Graves disease. Construction of TCR beta libraries relied on iRepertoire HTBI primers and on Arm-PCR targeting CDR3 regions. TCRdb re-called the multiplex PCR reads through MiXCR, storing one row per CDR3 protein. The sample contains 420,000 or so distinct CDR3 sequences, roughly 15% of which appear only once. Documented time point: newly diagnosed GD, antithyroid drugs for less than 3 months. From PBMCs, RNA was extracted and then used to make the TCR library. The V end was cut by 3 bases, the J end by 3 bases, with 15 bases between. CDR1 is MNHEY and CDR2 is SVGAGI in the germline V gene. The CDR3 totals 16 residues. This sample was shared with a second study, whose subject was T cells in Graves' hyperthyroidism and ophthalmopathy.

The chain couples TRBV6-5 to TRBJ2-1, with D possibly TRBD2 on 5 matching bases. The sample was peripheral blood mononuclear cells (PBMCs), taken at new diagnosis, from a patient treated with antithyroid drugs. The sequence derives from a woman aged 18-29 years with Graves disease. The CDR3 region is CASSYRAVRGYNEQFF. The DNA of the CDR3 is TGTGCCAGCAGTTATAGAGCGGTTCGGGGCTACAATGAGCAGTTCTTC.